This T cell receptor (beta chain) emerged from a study of cytomegalovirus exposure and HLA in healthy donors. Overall study findings and caveats: Most CMV-associated TCR beta chains were later found to appear HLA-restricted. As a later analysis showed, a missense DCLRE1C variant was linked to trimming of TCR beta V- and J-genes.

Comments on this clone: What it recognizes is unknown.

J gave up 3 bases and V 0 bases, and 8 bases lay outside the gene matches. The CDR3 spans 19 residues. Germline CDR1 is LGHNA and CDR2 is YNFKEQ. Primers for the PCR totalled 60 Vbeta and 13 Jbeta. Assay: immunoSEQ multiplex PCR; the TCRdb copy retains only in-frame clones and omits some. Counted here are approximately 140,000 clones, under 85% occurring once; the ten biggest clones make up 1.5% to 2%. Sequenced: PBMCs. This chain uses TRBV4-2 with TRBJ1-4; TRBD1 matches at 12 bases. The TCR sequence derives from a boy between 5 and 17 years old in good health and CMV-seronegative. The CDR3, as DNA: TGTGCCAGCAGCCAAGACCCGGGACAGGGGGCGCCGGCTAATGAAAAACTGTTTTTT. Its protein is CASSQDPGQGAPANEKLFF.